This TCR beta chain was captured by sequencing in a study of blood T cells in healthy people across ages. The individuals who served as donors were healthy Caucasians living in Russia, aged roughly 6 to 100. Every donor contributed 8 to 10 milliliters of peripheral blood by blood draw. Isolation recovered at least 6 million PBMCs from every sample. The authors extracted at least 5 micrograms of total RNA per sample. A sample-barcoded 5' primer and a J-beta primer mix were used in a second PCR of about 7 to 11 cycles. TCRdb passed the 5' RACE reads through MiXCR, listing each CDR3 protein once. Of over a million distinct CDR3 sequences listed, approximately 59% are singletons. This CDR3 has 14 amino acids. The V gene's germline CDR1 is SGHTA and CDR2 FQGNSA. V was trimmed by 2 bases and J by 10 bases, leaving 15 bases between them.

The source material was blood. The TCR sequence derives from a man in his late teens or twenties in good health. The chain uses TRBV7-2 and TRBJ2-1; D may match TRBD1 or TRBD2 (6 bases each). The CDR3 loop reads CASSLPSRDMEQFF. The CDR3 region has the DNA TGTGCCAGCAGCTTACCGTCGCGGGACATGGAGCAGTTCTTC.